This T cell receptor (beta chain) was obtained from a study of T cells in Graves' hyperthyroidism and ophthalmopathy. The V and J ends lost 6 bases and 0 bases respectively, with 11 bases between them. The CDR3 is 14 amino acids. Germline V CDR1 and CDR2: LNHDA, SQIVND (reference sequence). From RNA transcripts, TCR beta CDR3 regions were amplified. Researchers ran a first-round RT-PCR on the TCR CDR3 using the HTBI primer set. TCRdb passed the multiplex PCR reads through MiXCR, listing each CDR3 protein once. The sample has around 560,000 distinct CDR3 sequences; roughly 17% are singletons. Sequencing was performed on blood. The source of this sequence is a woman in her late teens or twenties with Graves' hyperthyroidism. This chain links TRBV19 with TRBJ1-1, with D possibly TRBD1 on 5 matching bases. Here the CDR3 reads CASRAGPMNTEAFF. The DNA for the CDR3 is TGTGCCAGTAGGGCAGGGCCGATGAACACTGAAGCTTTCTTT. Combining the CDR3 with reference TRBV19 and TRBJ1-1 gives the whole variable domain DGGITQSPKYLFRKEGQNVTLSCEQNLNHDAMYWYRQDPGQGLRLIYYSQIVNDFQKGDIAEGYSVSREKKESFPLTVTSAQKNPTAFYLCASRAGPMNTEAFFGQGTRLTVV.